This TCR beta chain is drawn from a study of T cell responses to AZD1222 COVID-19 vaccine. Study-wide points: Among spike-specific TCRs, nearly half reportedly target unmutated variant regions. Clonal diversity may have been underestimated in mostly white British donors. Only after the peak T cell response were repertoires sampled.

Details on this clone: No antigen is known for it.

Recipients boosted at about 4 weeks or about 12 weeks are pooled. Sequenced by immunoSEQ multiplex PCR; TCRdb stores in-frame clones only, minus some. The top ten hold 15% to 20% of the sample, which has over 95,000 clones, 88% seen once. The CDR3 has 14 amino acids. The J segment lost 5 bases and the V segment lost 10 bases, leaving 7 bases of the junction unmatched. The germline gives CDR1 MNHEY, CDR2 SVGAGI. This rearrangement joins TRBV6-5 to TRBJ2-2; 10 bases map to TRBD2. Sequencing was performed on peripheral blood, taken 28 days after the second AZD1222 dose. This receptor was obtained from an adult who received the AZD1222 COVID-19 vaccine. In nucleotides, the CDR3 is TGTGCCACCGGGACTAGCGTGACGACCGGGGAGCTGTTTTTT. This sequence encodes CATGTSVTTGELFF.